This TCR beta chain was recorded in a study of somatic mutations in cytotoxic T cells in rheumatoid arthritis. Study-wide background: Flow-sorting brought some V beta antibody-stained T-cell populations to nearly 100% purity, V beta1+ cells sequenced for TCRB among them.

Sequenced by immunoSEQ multiplex PCR; TCRdb stores in-frame clones only, minus some. The data hold 9,500 to 15,000 clones, with less than 90% observed a single time. Once isolated by positive magnetic bead selection, the CD4+ and CD8+ cells had their purity checked by flow cytometry. About this clone: The target antigen is unknown.

Trimming took off 5 bases at V and 4 bases at J, with 19 bases between the two ends. The CDR3 is 16 residues long. In germline, CDR1 is KGHSH, CDR2 LQKENI. Whole-study results and caveats: The largest CD8+ clone made up over 20% of CD8+ cells in about an eighth of the 65 patients.

The specimen was CD8+ T cells sorted from blood. The chain combines TRBV18 with TRBJ2-3; a possible D gene is TRBD2 (5 bases). This TCR came from a woman aged 60 to 75 in good health. CDR3 coding DNA: TGTGCCAGCTCAATCGTTGGTCCCCCGGAGGCAGATACGCAGTATTTT. It specifies CASSIVGPPEADTQYF.